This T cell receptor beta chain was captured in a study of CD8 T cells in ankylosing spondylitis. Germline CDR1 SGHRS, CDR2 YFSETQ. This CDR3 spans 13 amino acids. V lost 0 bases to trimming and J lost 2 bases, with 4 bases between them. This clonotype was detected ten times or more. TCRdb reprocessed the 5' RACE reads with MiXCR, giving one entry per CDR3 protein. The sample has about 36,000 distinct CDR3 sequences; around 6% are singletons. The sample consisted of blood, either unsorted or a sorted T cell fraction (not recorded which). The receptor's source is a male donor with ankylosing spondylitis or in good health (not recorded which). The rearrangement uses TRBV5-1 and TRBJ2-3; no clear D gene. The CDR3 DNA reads TGCGCCAGCAGCTTGGACAACACAGATACGCAGTATTTT. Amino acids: CASSLDNTDTQYF.